These 2 T cell receptor beta chains were all obtained from the same sample, sequenced in a study of response to subunit inactivated influenza vaccine. Each CDR3 protein is one row after TCRdb ran MiXCR on the RT-PCR reads. The sample has 500,000 to 650,000 distinct CDR3 sequences, approximately 7.7% seen once. The sequences come from PBMCs from blood, collected 23 months after vaccination. These receptor sequences come from a man aged 50 to 69 who received an inactivated influenza vaccine.

J is TRBJ2-2 and V is TRBV28, with 10 nucleotides matching TRBD1. Germline V lookup: CDR1 MDHEN, CDR2 SYDVKM. V was pared by 9 bases and J by 7 bases, with 5 bases of the junction left unmatched. The CDR3 is 13 residues long. The CDR3: CASSDRGLGELFF. In DNA, the CDR3 is TGTGCCAGTAGTGACAGGGGGCTCGGGGAGCTGTTTTTT.

This clonotype was found a few times. The chain is built from TRBV10-1 and TRBJ1-2, with 8 bases matching TRBD1. Losses at the gene ends were 0 bases for V and 4 bases for J; bases not matched to a gene: 13. The CDR3 length is 18 residues. Per the germline V gene, CDR1 is WNHNN and CDR2 is SYGVQD (reference sequence). CDR3 nucleotide sequence: TGCGCCAGCAGTGAGTCTGTGTCCGTCCAGGGGGCTGGCTATGGCTACACCTTC. It yields the protein CASSESVSVQGAGYGYTF.